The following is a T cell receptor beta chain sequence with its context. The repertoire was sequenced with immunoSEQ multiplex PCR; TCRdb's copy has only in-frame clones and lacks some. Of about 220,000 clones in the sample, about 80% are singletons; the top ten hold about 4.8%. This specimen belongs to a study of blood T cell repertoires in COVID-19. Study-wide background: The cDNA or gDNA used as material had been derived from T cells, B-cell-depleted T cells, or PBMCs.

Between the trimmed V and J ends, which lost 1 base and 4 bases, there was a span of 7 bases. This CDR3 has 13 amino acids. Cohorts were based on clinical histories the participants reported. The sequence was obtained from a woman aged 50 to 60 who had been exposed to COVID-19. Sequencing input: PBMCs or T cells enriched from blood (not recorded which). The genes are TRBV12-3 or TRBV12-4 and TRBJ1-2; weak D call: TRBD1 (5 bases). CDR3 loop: CASSLDRIYGYTF. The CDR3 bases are TGTGCCAGCAGTTTAGACAGGATCTATGGCTACACCTTC.